The 32 T cell receptor beta chains given below trace back to one sample, sequenced in a study of early T cells in non-severe SARS-CoV-2 infection. A single record per CDR3 protein comes from TCRdb applying MiXCR to the 5' RACE reads. The sample lists 97,000 or so distinct CDR3 sequences, around 10% seen once, with roughly 4.8% in the top ten. Specimen: whole blood, collected at baseline. Receptors were obtained from an adult who was a healthcare worker with PCR-confirmed SARS-CoV-2 infection or an uninfected control (not recorded which).

The CDR3 region is CASSLRTGDDGNQPQHF. In DNA, the CDR3 is TGTGCCAGCAGCTTAAGGACAGGGGATGATGGCAATCAGCCCCAGCATTTT. J is TRBJ1-5 and V is TRBV7-2; 9 nucleotides line up with TRBD1. The CDR3 totals 17 residues. Germline CDR1 SGHTA, CDR2 FQGNSA. V dropped 2 bases and J dropped 2; count of bases not matched to a gene: 7.

This rearrangement joins TRBV2 to TRBJ2-2, with D perhaps matching TRBD1 (5 bases). Germline V gene data show CDR1 as SNHLY and CDR2 as FYNNEI. The CDR3 contains 14 residues. V lost 2 bases and J lost 4, with 8 bases in between. The CDR3 reads CASSESGATGELFF. The CDR3 bases are TGTGCCAGCAGTGAATCTGGGGCCACCGGGGAGCTGTTTTTT.

This clonotype has just a few counts. The chain recombines TRBV20-1 with TRBJ2-3; D gene uncertain. This CDR3 region has 13 residues. Looked up from germline, CDR1 is DFQATT and CDR2 is SNEGSKA (reference sequence). V was clipped by 4 bases and J by 5 bases, with 13 bases between them. CDR3 nucleotides: TGCAGTGCTACTAGAGTGTTGAGAGATACGCAGTATTTT. It specifies CSATRVLRDTQYF.

This clonotype was seen repeatedly, ten times or more. This chain connects TRBV27 to TRBJ2-5; no definite D call. The germline V and J ends were trimmed by 3 bases and 2 bases, with 7 bases remaining between them. The CDR3 is 13 amino acids. From germline, CDR1 is MNHEY and CDR2 SMNVEV (reference sequence). The CDR3 sequence is CASSLSFQETQYF. The CDR3 DNA reads TGTGCCAGCAGTTTGAGTTTTCAAGAGACCCAGTACTTC.

The CDR3 DNA sequence: TGCAGTGCTAGGACAGGGTTCGAGACCCAGTACTTC. Protein sequence: CSARTGFETQYF. The gene calls are TRBV20-1 and TRBJ2-5; 7 bases agree with TRBD1. Germline V CDR1 and CDR2: DFQATT, SNEGSKA (reference sequence). The CDR3 covers 12 residues. Losses at the gene ends were 3 bases for V and 5 bases for J; bases not matched to a gene: 3.

This clonotype was seen only a few times. This rearrangement joins TRBV7-9 to TRBJ2-1; 14 nucleotides align to TRBD2. The length of the CDR3 is 14 residues. Germline lookup yields CDR1 SEHNR and CDR2 FQNEAQ (reference sequence). The ends lost 7 bases at V and 8 bases at J; junction bases unmatched: 4. The CDR3 loop is CASMGLAGVYEQFF. The CDR3 DNA reads as TGTGCCAGCATGGGACTAGCGGGAGTCTATGAGCAGTTCTTC. The full variable domain, completed using reference TRBV7-9 and TRBJ2-1, is DTGVSQNPRHKITKRGQNVTFRCDPISEHNRLYWYRQTLGQGPEFLTYFQNEAQLEKSRLLSDRFSAERPKGSFSTLEIQRTEQGDSAMYLCASMGLAGVYEQFFGPGTRLTVL.

J is TRBJ2-1 and V is TRBV2; 10 nucleotides agree with TRBD2. V lost 8 bases and J lost 6; bases outside the gene matches: 10. The CDR3 totals 15 residues. Germline assignment: CDR1 SNHLY and CDR2 FYNNEI. CDR3 loop: CASSLRTSGSNEQFF. The CDR3 DNA is TGTGCCAGCTCTTTGAGGACTAGCGGAAGCAATGAGCAGTTCTTC.

This clonotype was counted many times. The V gene is TRBV11-2, the J gene TRBJ2-7; D not resolved. V lost 6 bases, J lost 5 bases, and 11 bases lay in between. The CDR3 runs 12 residues. Germline assignment: CDR1 SGHAT and CDR2 FQNNGV. CDR3 DNA sequence: TGTGCCAGCAGTCCTGACATCCACGAGCAGTACTTC. It codes for CASSPDIHEQYF.

This sequence joins TRBV7-6 and TRBJ2-3; TRBD2 agrees at 8 bases. Trimming cost V 3 bases and J 2 bases; bases outside gene matches: 4. Germline CDR1 and CDR2: SGHVS and FNYEAQ. The CDR3 totals 15 residues. The CDR3 sequence is CASSFSTSATDTQYF. The CDR3 nucleotides read TGTGCCAGCAGCTTCTCGACTAGCGCCACAGATACGCAGTATTTT.

This clonotype was observed a single time. The rearrangement joins TRBV5-1 to TRBJ2-7; 7 nucleotides align to TRBD1. Germline loops: CDR1 SGHRS, CDR2 YFSETQ. The ends lost 2 bases at V and 3 bases at J; junction bases unmatched: 5. The CDR3 has 14 amino acids. The CDR3 loop reads CASSFLGTVYEQYF. The CDR3 DNA reads TGCGCCAGCAGCTTCCTCGGGACAGTCTACGAGCAGTACTTC.

This clonotype was seen once. The junction departs from germline at one end; a sequencing error may be responsible. V is TRBV2 and J is TRBJ1-3; D remains ambiguous. Germline V gene sequence: CDR1 SNHLY, CDR2 FYNNEI. This CDR3 has 12 residues. The CDR3 coding sequence is TGTGTCAGCAGTGGGAGTGGAAACACCATATATTTT. Translating gives CVSSGSGNTIYF.

The V gene is TRBV10-1, the J gene TRBJ2-3; 9 nucleotides agree with TRBD2. This CDR3 contains 16 residues. Trimming at V came to 2 bases and at J to 2 bases, leaving 5 bases not matched to a gene. Germline CDR1 is WNHNN and CDR2 is SYGVQD (reference sequence). The CDR3 reads CASSEVAGEYTDTQYF. For the CDR3, the DNA is TGCGCCAGCAGTGAGGTAGCGGGGGAGTACACAGATACGCAGTATTTT.

In its sample, this clonotype was seen many times. The chain combines TRBV2 with TRBJ1-5; TRBD1 matches at 9 bases. The CDR3 is 16 residues long. Germline lookup yields CDR1 SNHLY and CDR2 FYNNEI. The V segment lost 1 base and the J segment 4 bases; nucleotides outside the gene matches: 5. CDR3 coding DNA: TGTGCCAGCAGTGAAGGGACAGGGGTTTTTAATCAGCCCCAGCATTTT. It yields the protein CASSEGTGVFNQPQHF.

This clonotype has a count of ten or more. The chain links TRBV20-1 to TRBJ2-5, with 13 bases lining up with TRBD2. The J segment lost 3 bases and the V segment lost 6 bases, leaving 13 bases of the junction unmatched. The CDR3 is 17 amino acids. The germline V gene has CDR1 DFQATT and CDR2 SNEGSKA (reference sequence). As DNA, the CDR3 is TGCAGTGCGGGTGGTGAGACTAGCGGGAGGTTCGAAGAGACCCAGTACTTC. This sequence encodes CSAGGETSGRFEETQYF.

This clonotype was counted at least ten times. The chain joins TRBV7-2 to TRBJ1-1; D may be TRBD1 (5 bases). The CDR3 has 15 amino acids. Trimming removed 1 base at V and 2 bases at J, with 11 bases between. CDR1 is SGHTA, CDR2 FQGNSA, per germline. CDR3 nucleotides: TGTGCCAGCAGCTTAGTGGCAGGGATTAACACTGAAGCTTTCTTT. This translates into CASSLVAGINTEAFF.

The sample holds many counts of this clonotype. This chain joins TRBV18 and TRBJ1-1, with no clear D. CDR3 length: 12 residues. Trimming pared 3 bases from V and 2 bases from J, leaving 4 bases between. Germline V gene sequence: CDR1 KGHSH, CDR2 LQKENI. The CDR3 is CASSPTNTEAFF. As DNA, the CDR3 is TGTGCCAGCTCACCGACAAACACTGAAGCTTTCTTT.

This clonotype was seen ten or more times. V gene TRBV19 combines with J gene TRBJ1-4; D unclear. CDR3 size: 13 residues. The germline V and J ends were trimmed by 7 bases and 1 base, with 7 bases remaining between them. Germline lookup yields CDR1 LNHDA and CDR2 SQIVND (reference sequence). CDR3 sequence reads: CASKTLTNEKLFF. CDR3 nucleotide sequence: TGTGCCAGTAAGACGTTAACTAATGAAAAACTGTTTTTT.

The count of this clonotype is one. The J gene is TRBJ1-1, the V gene TRBV28; no definite D call. CDR1 is MDHEN and CDR2 is SYDVKM in the germline V gene. CDR3 size: 13 residues. V lost 7 bases to trimming and J lost 1 base, with 10 bases between them. The CDR3 nucleotides are TGTGCCAGCACCCGGGGAGCGAACACTGAAGCTTTCTTT. This gives the protein CASTRGANTEAFF. The whole variable domain, remainder taken from reference TRBV28 and TRBJ1-1, is DVKVTQSSRYLVKRTGEKVFLECVQDMDHENMFWYRQDPGLGLRLIYFSYDVKMKEKGDIPEGYSVSREKKERFSLILESASTNQTSMYLCASTRGANTEAFFGQGTRLTVV.

J is TRBJ2-7 and V is TRBV6-1; the D is unclear. Germline CDR1 reads MNHNS; CDR2 reads SASEGT. The CDR3 has 16 amino acids. V was cut by 1 base and J by 3 bases, with 16 bases left in between. The CDR3 sequence is CASSEEGSPLLYEQYF. CDR3 DNA sequence: TGTGCCAGCAGTGAAGAAGGTAGCCCCCTCCTCTACGAGCAGTACTTC.

CDR3 nucleotide sequence: TGCAGCGTTGAATCCCCCGGGACAGCGACCTACGAGCAGTACTTC. Translated, it gives CSVESPGTATYEQYF. This chain uses TRBV29-1 with TRBJ2-7; TRBD1 matches 7 bases. V shed 2 bases, J shed 2 bases, and the junction held 9 bases outside the gene matches. Germline loops: CDR1 SQVTM, CDR2 ANQGSEA. There are 15 residues in the CDR3.

This clonotype occurred many times. The V and J genes are TRBV5-4 and TRBJ2-1; D might be TRBD1 (5 bases). There are 13 residues in the CDR3. The V and J ends lost 0 bases and 6 bases respectively, with 7 bases between them. CDR1 and CDR2 from the germline V gene are SGHNT and YYREEE (reference sequence). CDR3: CASSLGQTNEQFF. CDR3 bases: TGTGCCAGCAGCTTGGGACAGACCAATGAGCAGTTCTTC. Full variable domain (rest looked up from reference TRBV5-4 and TRBJ2-1): ETGVTQSPTHLIKTRGQQVTLRCSSQSGHNTVSWYQQALGQGPQFIFQYYREEENGRGNFPPRFSGLQFPNYSSELNVNALELDDSALYLCASSLGQTNEQFFGPGTRLTVL.

V gene TRBV29-1 combines with J gene TRBJ1-1, with D perhaps matching TRBD1 (6 bases). The CDR3 runs 14 residues. Trimming pared 3 bases from V and 4 bases from J, leaving 15 bases between. CDR1 SQVTM and CDR2 ANQGSEA come from the germline V gene. The CDR3: CSVDNQGPGTEAFF. DNA of the CDR3: TGCAGCGTTGACAATCAGGGGCCCGGCACTGAAGCTTTCTTT.

This clonotype was recorded many times. The chain links TRBV19 to TRBJ2-2, with D perhaps matching TRBD1 or TRBD2 (7 bases each). The CDR3 sequence is 15 residues long. V was clipped by 5 bases and J by 5 bases, with 15 bases between them. Germline-derived CDR1 and CDR2 are LNHDA and SQIVND (reference sequence). The DNA of the CDR3 is TGTGCCAGTAGTGTAACAGGGGAGGGGACCGGGGAGCTGTTTTTT. Translation: CASSVTGEGTGELFF.

Many counts were recorded for this clonotype. The chain links TRBV6-1 to TRBJ2-6; perhaps TRBD1 as D (5 bases). Germline CDR1 reads MNHNS; CDR2 reads SASEGT. This CDR3 has 15 residues. V was trimmed by 6 bases and J by 2 bases, leaving 11 bases between them. The DNA of the CDR3 is TGTGCCAGCAGGAAGGGGATAACTGGGGCCAACGTCCTGACTTTC. Protein sequence: CASRKGITGANVLTF.

V usage is TRBV20-1 and J usage is TRBJ2-5; 8 bases are shared with TRBD1. The ends lost 2 bases at V and 5 bases at J; junction bases unmatched: 7. The CDR3 spans 14 residues. The V gene's germline CDR1 is DFQATT and CDR2 SNEGSKA (reference sequence). CDR3 nucleotides: TGCAGTGCTAGATTCCCGACAGGGGTGGAGACCCAGTACTTC. Translation: CSARFPTGVETQYF.

The V and J genes are TRBV5-1 and TRBJ1-2, with D hard to call. CDR3 length: 14 amino acids. Trimming took off 5 bases at V and 6 bases at J, with 17 bases between the two ends. Germline V gene data show CDR1 as SGHRS and CDR2 as YFSETQ. The CDR3 reads CASSQTGFRDGYTF. The CDR3 DNA reads TGCGCCAGCAGTCAGACCGGGTTTCGGGATGGCTACACCTTC.

The chain joins TRBV21-1 to TRBJ1-5. TRBV21-1 counts as a pseudogene. The CDR3 spans 14 residues. Written as DNA, the CDR3 is TGTGCCAGCAGATGGGAACGGATTAATCAGCCCCAGCATTTT. Translated: CASRWERINQPQHF.

This clonotype was counted a few times. This rearrangement joins TRBV7-9 to TRBJ1-2; no definite D call. Per germline, CDR1 SEHNR and CDR2 FQNEAQ (reference sequence). V was pared by 1 base and J by 8 bases, with 11 bases between. The CDR3 is 13 amino acids. The CDR3 DNA is TGTGCCAGCAGCTTAGATCGGATTATAGGCTACACCTTC. This translates into CASSLDRIIGYTF. Full variable domain (rest looked up from reference TRBV7-9 and TRBJ1-2): DTGVSQNPRHKITKRGQNVTFRCDPISEHNRLYWYRQTLGQGPEFLTYFQNEAQLEKSRLLSDRFSAERPKGSFSTLEIQRTEQGDSAMYLCASSLDRIIGYTFGSGTRLTVV.

The gene calls are TRBV11-2 and TRBJ2-3; TRBD2 might be the D (5 bases). The CDR3 sequence is 12 residues long. V was pared by 1 base and J by 8 bases, with 7 bases between. Per the germline V gene, CDR1 is SGHAT and CDR2 is FQNNGV. The CDR3, as DNA: TGTGCCAGCAGCTTAGGGGCGGGTACGCAGTATTTT. This sequence encodes CASSLGAGTQYF. The whole variable domain, filled in from reference TRBV11-2 and TRBJ2-3, reads EAGVAQSPRYKIIEKRQSVAFWCNPISGHATLYWYQQILGQGPKLLIQFQNNGVVDDSQLPKDRFSAERLKGVDSTLKIQPAKLEDSAVYLCASSLGAGTQYFGPGTRLTVL.

The chain combines TRBV19 with TRBJ2-5; 7 nucleotides line up with TRBD2. The ends lost 3 bases at V and 2 bases at J; junction bases unmatched: 6. CDR3 length equals 15 residues. Germline V gene data show CDR1 as LNHDA and CDR2 as SQIVND (reference sequence). The DNA of the CDR3 is TGTGCCAGTAGTATCCAAGCGGGGTTGCAAGAGACCCAGTACTTC. This sequence encodes CASSIQAGLQETQYF.

This clonotype has only one observation. The chain carries TRBV30 and TRBJ1-6; D is unresolved. CDR1 and CDR2 from the germline V gene are GTSNPN and SVGIG (reference sequence). The CDR3 consists of 15 residues. With 0 bases removed from V and 7 bases from J, the gap between germline ends came to 13 bases. This CDR3 is CAWSVRPAGNSPLHF. In DNA form, the CDR3 reads TGTGCCTGGAGTGTACGACCTGCGGGGAATTCACCCCTCCACTTT.

This chain links TRBV25-1 with TRBJ2-7; no clear D. This CDR3 contains 12 residues. Germline V CDR1 and CDR2: MGHDK, SYGVNS. V was clipped by 6 bases and J by 1 base, with 7 bases between them. CDR3 residues: CASRVSSYEQYF. Written as DNA, the CDR3 is TGTGCCAGCAGGGTCTCGTCCTACGAGCAGTACTTC.